The 25 T cell receptor beta chains listed next were all sequenced from one sample in a study of OX40 agonist ivuxolimab in advanced cancers. Library creation used the immunoSEQ multiplex PCR assay. The table comes from immuneACCESS by way of TCRdb, which keeps in-frame sequences with V and J called. Part of the clones is missing from these tables; in studies checked, under half for an unresolved V gene and the rest for unknown reasons. The sample yields tens of thousands of clones; about 85% were counted once. The ten largest clonotypes hold around 25% of the sample. The sample here was CD4+ or CD8+ T cells sorted from blood, taken in a trial of the OX40 agonist ivuxolimab. Receptor source: an adult with an advanced solid tumor such as melanoma, head and neck, liver or kidney cancer.

The V call is TRBV7-8, the J call TRBJ1-2; perhaps TRBD1 as D (5 bases). V was cut by 8 bases and J by 7 bases, with 23 bases left in between. Germline V lookup: CDR1 SGHVS, CDR2 FQNEAQ. The CDR3 totals 15 residues. The CDR3: CASANQGMGRLGYTF. In DNA, the CDR3 is TGTGCCAGCGCGAACCAGGGCATGGGTCGCCTTGGCTACACCTTC. The variable domain in full, with the rest retrieved from reference TRBV7-8 and TRBJ1-2, is GAGVSQSPRYKVAKRGQDVALRCDPISGHVSLFWYQQALGQGPEFLTYFQNEAQLDKSGLPSDRFFAERPEGSVSTLKIQRTQQEDSAVYLCASANQGMGRLGYTFGSGTRLTVV.

The table lists this clone with a count of one. This chain joins TRBV23-1 and TRBJ2-2, with TRBD2 as a possible D gene (5 bases). TRBV23-1 is classed as an ORF, of uncertain function. V was shortened by 6 bases and J by 6 bases, with 14 bases between the two germline ends. CDR3 length: 14 amino acids. The DNA for the CDR3 is TGCGCCAGCAGGGCAGCGAGGGTCCCCGGGGAGCTGTTTTTT. As protein: CASRAARVPGELFF.

This CDR3 reads CASSLTLRQDVAELRAFF. CDR3 nucleotide sequence: TGTGCCAGCAGCCTTACTTTAAGACAGGACGTAGCCGAACTCCGAGCTTTCTTT. The chain recombines TRBV4-2 with TRBJ1-1, with D maybe TRBD1 (6 bases). Germline loops: CDR1 LGHNA, CDR2 YNFKEQ. CDR3 size: 18 residues. V was pared by 4 bases and J by 10 bases, with 31 bases between.

In its sample, this clone was seen a few times. This chain links TRBV4-2 with TRBJ1-3; D remains unclear. The V end lost 0 bases, the J end lost 7 bases, and 13 bases lay between the germline ends. The CDR3 runs to 15 residues. Germline V gene lookup returns CDR1 LGHNA and CDR2 YNFKEQ. The CDR3 region is CASSQDEGTSNTIYF. In DNA form, the CDR3 reads TGTGCCAGCAGCCAAGACGAGGGTACCAGTAACACCATATATTTT.

This clone occurred once. The V gene is TRBV9, the J gene TRBJ1-5; D gene unclear. This CDR3 comprises 14 residues. Per the germline V gene, CDR1 is SGDLS and CDR2 is YYNGEE. V was cut by 3 bases and J by 0 bases, with 7 bases left in between. The CDR3 region is CASSDWGSNQPQHF. The CDR3 DNA follows: TGTGCCAGCAGCGATTGGGGTAGCAATCAGCCCCAGCATTTT.

The chain employs TRBV4-1 and TRBJ1-5; D possibly corresponds to TRBD1 (5 bases). The CDR3 has 14 residues. The germline CDR1 and CDR2 sequences are MGHRA and YSYEKL. V lost 1 base to trimming and J lost 7 bases, with 11 bases between them. The CDR3 DNA reads TGCGCCAGCAGCCAAGTTCAGGGCGGACAGCCCCAGCATTTT. Protein: CASSQVQGGQPQHF.

J is TRBJ2-5 and V is TRBV9; 7 bases map to TRBD1. The V and J ends lost 4 bases and 0 bases, in that order; junction bases with no gene match: 9. Germline assignment: CDR1 SGDLS and CDR2 YYNGEE. The CDR3 extends over 16 amino acids. The CDR3 nucleotides are TGTGCCAGCAGCCCACGGGACAGAGAGTACCAAGAGACCCAGTACTTC. Its translation is CASSPRDREYQETQYF.

The chain recombines TRBV9 with TRBJ1-4; possible D gene TRBD1, 5 bases. Germline V lookup: CDR1 SGDLS, CDR2 YYNGEE. V was trimmed by 3 bases and J by 4 bases, leaving 16 bases between them. The CDR3 contains 16 residues. The CDR3: CASSGASNRHNEKLFF. The DNA of the CDR3 is TGTGCCAGCAGCGGGGCGAGCAACAGGCATAATGAAAAACTGTTTTTT.

J is TRBJ1-1 and V is TRBV7-9; 8 nucleotides line up with TRBD1. The CDR3 sequence is 15 residues long. Germline V gene data show CDR1 as SEHNR and CDR2 as FQNEAQ (reference sequence). J was trimmed by 5 bases and V by 6 bases; bases with no gene match: 11. DNA of the CDR3: TGTGCCAGCAGTCGATTTACAGGGGGGCCAACTGAAGCTTTCTTT. It specifies CASSRFTGGPTEAFF. The full variable domain, rest sourced from reference TRBV7-9 and TRBJ1-1, is DTGVSQNPRHKITKRGQNVTFRCDPISEHNRLYWYRQTLGQGPEFLTYFQNEAQLEKSRLLSDRFSAERPKGSFSTLEIQRTEQGDSAMYLCASSRFTGGPTEAFFGQGTRLTVV.

The chain recombines TRBV30 with TRBJ2-7, with 9 bases fitting TRBD1. Germline V CDR1 and CDR2: GTSNPN, SVGIG (reference sequence). With V trimmed by 2 bases and J by 5 bases, 7 bases remained unmatched. The CDR3 is made up of 14 amino acids. The CDR3 DNA reads as TGTGCCTGGAGTACCGGGACAGGGCATAACGAGCAGTACTTC. It is translated as CAWSTGTGHNEQYF. The whole variable domain, remainder taken from reference TRBV30 and TRBJ2-7, is SQTIHQWPATLVQPVGSPLSLECTVEGTSNPNLYWYRQAAGRGLQLLFYSVGIGQISSEVPQNLSASRPQDRQFILSSKKLLLSDSGFYLCAWSTGTGHNEQYFGPGTRLTVT.

The chain is built from TRBV30 and TRBJ2-7; no clear D. The V end lost 0 bases, the J end lost 3 bases, and 6 bases lay between the germline ends. CDR3 length equals 12 residues. Germline V gene lookup returns CDR1 GTSNPN and CDR2 SVGIG (reference sequence). This CDR3 is CAWSVSVYEQYF. The CDR3, as DNA: TGTGCCTGGAGTGTATCAGTCTACGAGCAGTACTTC.

The chain links TRBV6-4 to TRBJ2-2; 8 nucleotides match TRBD1. Germline-derived CDR1 and CDR2 are MRHNA and SNTAGT. This CDR3 is 15 amino acids long. Trimming took 3 bases from V and 6 from J; bases not matched to a gene: 6. The CDR3 DNA reads as TGTGCCAGCAGTGATACCGGACAGGGCTCCGGGGAGCTGTTTTTT. Residues: CASSDTGQGSGELFF.

Here the CDR3 reads CASTGEKYTGELFF. For the CDR3, the DNA is TGTGCCAGCACCGGGGAAAAGTACACCGGGGAGCTGTTTTTT. The chain carries TRBV27 and TRBJ2-2; a possible D gene is TRBD2 (5 bases). The CDR3 spans 14 residues. V was clipped by 7 bases and J by 3 bases, with 12 bases between them. Germline CDR1 MNHEY, CDR2 SMNVEV (reference sequence).

This clone turned up a few times. The chain uses TRBV7-2 and TRBJ2-2, with 13 nucleotides matching TRBD2. V was pared by 0 bases and J by 4 bases, with 5 bases of the junction left unmatched. The CDR3 length is 18 residues. Germline CDR1 and CDR2: SGHTA and FQGNSA. In DNA form, the CDR3 reads TGTGCCAGCAGCTTAGCGGGACTAGCGGGAACAACCACCGGGGAGCTGTTTTTT. The encoded protein is CASSLAGLAGTTTGELFF. Supplemented by reference TRBV7-2 and TRBJ2-2, the full variable domain reads GAGVSQSPSNKVTEKGKDVELRCDPISGHTALYWYRQSLGQGLEFLIYFQGNSAPDKSGLPSDRFSAERTGGSVSTLTIQRTQQEDSAVYLCASSLAGLAGTTTGELFFGEGSRLTVL.

The rearrangement links TRBV2 to TRBJ2-5; 7 nucleotides match TRBD1. Germline V gives CDR1 SNHLY, CDR2 FYNNEI. Trimming cost V 5 bases and J 4 bases; bases outside gene matches: 13. This CDR3 is 16 amino acids long. For the CDR3, the DNA is TGTGCCAGCAGTCACCCCTCGGACAGGCTGGGAGAGACCCAGTACTTC. This translates into CASSHPSDRLGETQYF.

The chain recombines TRBV13 with TRBJ2-1; 12 bases match TRBD2. The CDR3 consists of 16 residues. Per germline, CDR1 PRHDT and CDR2 FYEKMQ (reference sequence). V lost 4 bases to trimming and J lost 9 bases; unmatched junction nucleotides: 10. The CDR3 sequence is CASSSGLAGGHVEQFF. The CDR3 DNA is TGTGCCAGCAGCTCTGGGCTAGCGGGGGGGCATGTTGAGCAGTTCTTC.

As DNA, the CDR3 is TGCGCCAGCAGCCTAGATACGTGGGCTGGCTACACCTTC. Protein product: CASSLDTWAGYTF. The V and J genes are TRBV4-1 and TRBJ1-2; D is ambiguous. This CDR3 contains 13 residues. Trimming pared 4 bases from V and 7 bases from J, leaving 13 bases between. Looked up from germline, CDR1 is MGHRA and CDR2 is YSYEKL.

On this clone itself: It is unclear where the CDR3 begins or ends on the DNA, so no DNA is shown, and the CDR3 is as TCRdb lists it. V gene TRBV21-1 combines with J gene TRBJ1-3; the table names TRBD1, a call not compared with the DNA. TRBV21-1 is given as a pseudogene. The CDR3 numbers 17 amino acids, ends counted. The CDR3 reads CASTFWWGQGAGNTIYF.

Of note for this clone: This sample also contains other DNA sequences that code for the same CDR3. In nucleotides, the CDR3 is TGTGCCAGCAGCCCGGGGGGCGAGCAGTACTTC. It yields the protein CASSPGGEQYF. V usage is TRBV7-9 and J usage is TRBJ2-7; 7 nucleotides agree with TRBD2. Germline lookup yields CDR1 SEHNR and CDR2 FQNEAQ (reference sequence). Trimming cost V 5 bases and J 6 bases; bases outside gene matches: 1. The CDR3 is 11 amino acids.

This clone was detected only a few times. V gene TRBV19 combines with J gene TRBJ1-1, with 9 bases matching TRBD1. V lost 5 bases, J lost 1 base, and 2 bases stayed unmatched. The CDR3 spans 14 residues. Germline V lookup: CDR1 LNHDA, CDR2 SQIVND (reference sequence). CDR3 DNA sequence: TGTGCCAGTAGTTTGGGACAGGGGAACACTGAAGCTTTCTTT. The encoded protein is CASSLGQGNTEAFF.

This clone showed up just once. This same CDR3 is encoded by further DNA sequences in the sample. The V and J genes are TRBV4-1 and TRBJ1-1, with unresolved D. The V gene's germline CDR1 is MGHRA and CDR2 YSYEKL. V was trimmed by 3 bases and J by 0 bases, leaving 11 bases between them. CDR3 length: 15 residues. CDR3 sequence (DNA): TGCGCCAGCAGCCAGGTCGCAGGCTTGAACACTGAAGCTTTCTTT. As protein: CASSQVAGLNTEAFF.

The chain uses TRBV7-8 and TRBJ1-1; D call uncertain. CDR1 and CDR2 (germline): SGHVS, FQNEAQ. The CDR3 totals 13 residues. The V end was cut by 4 bases, the J end by 8 bases, with 14 bases between. For the CDR3, the DNA is TGTGCCAGCAGCTCCGCGATCCGAAGGGAAGCTTTCTTT. Translating it yields CASSSAIRREAFF.

CDR3 loop: CASSPGSGFYTF. In DNA, the CDR3 is TGTGCCAGCAGCCCCGGTTCGGGGTTCTACACCTTC. The rearrangement joins TRBV9 to TRBJ1-2, with D unresolved. With 4 bases removed from V and 10 bases from J, the gap between germline ends came to 14 bases. The germline V gene has CDR1 SGDLS and CDR2 YYNGEE. The CDR3 is 12 residues long.

The chain links TRBV5-4 to TRBJ2-1; D is undetermined. The CDR3 spans 12 residues. The germline V gene encodes CDR1 SGHNT and CDR2 YYREEE (reference sequence). V was trimmed by 7 bases and J by 10 bases, leaving 15 bases between them. The chain's CDR3 is CASYFSPGEQFF. The DNA of the CDR3 is TGTGCCAGCTACTTTTCTCCCGGGGAGCAGTTCTTC.

This CDR3 reads CAWGAVSYEQYF. The DNA of the CDR3 is TGTGCCTGGGGGGCAGTTTCCTACGAGCAGTACTTC. The chain couples TRBV30 to TRBJ2-7, with TRBD1 as a possible D gene (5 bases). Trimming pared 5 bases from V and 1 base from J, leaving 9 bases between. The CDR3 length is 12 residues. Germline CDR1 GTSNPN, CDR2 SVGIG (reference sequence).